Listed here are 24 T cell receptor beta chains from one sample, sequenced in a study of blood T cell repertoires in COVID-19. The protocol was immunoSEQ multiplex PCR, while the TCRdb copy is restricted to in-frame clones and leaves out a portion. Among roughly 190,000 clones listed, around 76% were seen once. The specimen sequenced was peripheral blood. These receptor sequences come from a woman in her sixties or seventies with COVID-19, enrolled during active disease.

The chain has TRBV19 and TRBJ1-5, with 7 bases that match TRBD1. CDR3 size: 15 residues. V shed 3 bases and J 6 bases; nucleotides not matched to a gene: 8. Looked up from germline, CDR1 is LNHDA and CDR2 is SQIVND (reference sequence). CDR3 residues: CASSIREGASQPQHF. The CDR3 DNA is TGTGCCAGTAGTATTCGGGAGGGGGCTAGTCAGCCCCAGCATTTT.

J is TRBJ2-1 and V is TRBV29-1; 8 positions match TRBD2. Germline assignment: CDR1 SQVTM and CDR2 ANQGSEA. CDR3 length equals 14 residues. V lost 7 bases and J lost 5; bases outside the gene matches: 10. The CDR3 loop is CSAPRLASNNEQFF. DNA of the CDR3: TGCAGCGCACCGCGACTAGCGAGCAACAATGAGCAGTTCTTC.

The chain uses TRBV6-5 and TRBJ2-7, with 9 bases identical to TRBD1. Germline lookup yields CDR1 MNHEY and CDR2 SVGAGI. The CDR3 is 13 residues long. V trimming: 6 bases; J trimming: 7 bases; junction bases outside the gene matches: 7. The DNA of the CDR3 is TGTGCCAGCAGCCACGGGACAGGGAATGAGCAGTACGTC. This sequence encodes CASSHGTGNEQYV.

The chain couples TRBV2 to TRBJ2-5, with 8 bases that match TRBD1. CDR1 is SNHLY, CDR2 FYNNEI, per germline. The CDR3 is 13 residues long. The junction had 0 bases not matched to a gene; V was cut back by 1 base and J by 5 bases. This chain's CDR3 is CASSEGTGETQYF. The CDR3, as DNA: TGTGCCAGCAGTGAAGGGACAGGGGAGACCCAGTACTTC.

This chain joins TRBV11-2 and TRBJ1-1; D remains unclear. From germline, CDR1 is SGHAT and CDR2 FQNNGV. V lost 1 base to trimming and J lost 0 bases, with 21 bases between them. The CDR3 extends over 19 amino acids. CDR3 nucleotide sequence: TGTGCCAGCAGCTTAGTTTCAGGTTATTGGCGAACAATGAACACTGAAGCTTTCTTT. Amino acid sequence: CASSLVSGYWRTMNTEAFF.

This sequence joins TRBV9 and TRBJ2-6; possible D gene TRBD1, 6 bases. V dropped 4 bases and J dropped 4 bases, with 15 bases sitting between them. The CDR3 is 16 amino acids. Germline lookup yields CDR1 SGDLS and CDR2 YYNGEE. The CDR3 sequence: CASSPAGQTGANVLTF. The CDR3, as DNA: TGTGCCAGCAGCCCCGCCGGACAGACAGGGGCCAACGTCCTGACTTTC.

The CDR3 sequence is CASSEETLNTEAFF. For the CDR3, the DNA is TGTGCCAGCAGTGAAGAGACACTGAACACTGAAGCTTTCTTT. The V and J genes are TRBV2 and TRBJ1-1; D remains unclear. Germline V CDR1 and CDR2: SNHLY, FYNNEI. The CDR3 is 14 amino acids. V lost 1 base and J 0 bases, leaving 6 bases between the germline ends.

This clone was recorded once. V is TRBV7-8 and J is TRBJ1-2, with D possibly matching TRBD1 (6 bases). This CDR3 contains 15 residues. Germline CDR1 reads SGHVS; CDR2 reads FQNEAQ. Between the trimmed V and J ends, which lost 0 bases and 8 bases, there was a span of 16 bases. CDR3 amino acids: CASSLASRGMGGYTF. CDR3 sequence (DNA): TGTGCCAGCAGCTTAGCGAGCAGGGGCATGGGGGGCTACACCTTC.

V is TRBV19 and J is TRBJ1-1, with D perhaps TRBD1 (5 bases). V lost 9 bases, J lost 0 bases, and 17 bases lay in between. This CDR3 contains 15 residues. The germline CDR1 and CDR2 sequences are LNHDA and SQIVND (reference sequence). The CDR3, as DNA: TGTGCCAGCAACCCTCTCGGGGGGATGAACACTGAAGCTTTCTTT. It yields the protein CASNPLGGMNTEAFF.

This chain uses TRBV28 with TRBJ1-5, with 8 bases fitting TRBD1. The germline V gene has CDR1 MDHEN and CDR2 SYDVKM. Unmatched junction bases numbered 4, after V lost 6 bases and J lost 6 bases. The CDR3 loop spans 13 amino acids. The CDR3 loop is CASSSGGTQPQHF. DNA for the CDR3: TGTGCCAGCAGCTCAGGGGGCACTCAGCCCCAGCATTTT.

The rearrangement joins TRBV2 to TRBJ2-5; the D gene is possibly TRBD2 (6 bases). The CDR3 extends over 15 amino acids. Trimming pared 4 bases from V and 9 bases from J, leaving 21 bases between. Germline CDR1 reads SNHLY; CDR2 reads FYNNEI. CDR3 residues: CASSVAVGGLGSQYF. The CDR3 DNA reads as TGTGCCAGCAGTGTAGCGGTGGGCGGGCTCGGGTCCCAGTACTTC.

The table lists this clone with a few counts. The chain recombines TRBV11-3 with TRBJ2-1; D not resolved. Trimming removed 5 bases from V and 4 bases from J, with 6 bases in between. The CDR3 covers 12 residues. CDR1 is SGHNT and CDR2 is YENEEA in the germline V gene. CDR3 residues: CASSGGYNEQFF. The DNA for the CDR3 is TGTGCCAGCAGCGGCGGATACAATGAGCAGTTCTTC.

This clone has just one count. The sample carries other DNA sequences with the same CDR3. The DNA for the CDR3 is TGCGCCAGCAGCTTGTCACTAGCGGGGAACACCGGGGAGCTGTTTTTT. Translation: CASSLSLAGNTGELFF. This chain links TRBV5-1 with TRBJ2-2; the match to TRBD2 covers 9 bases. The germline CDR1 and CDR2 sequences are SGHRS and YFSETQ. This CDR3 is 16 amino acids long. J was trimmed by 1 base and V by 1 base; bases with no gene match: 2. Full variable domain (missing parts from reference TRBV5-1 and TRBJ2-2): KAGVTQTPRYLIKTRGQQVTLSCSPISGHRSVSWYQQTPGQGLQFLFEYFSETQRNKGNFPGRFSGRQFSNSRSEMNVSTLELGDSALYLCASSLSLAGNTGELFFGEGSRLTVL.

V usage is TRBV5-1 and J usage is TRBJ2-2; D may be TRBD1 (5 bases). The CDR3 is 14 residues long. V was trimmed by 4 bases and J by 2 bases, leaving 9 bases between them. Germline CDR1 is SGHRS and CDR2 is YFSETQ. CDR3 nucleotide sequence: TGCGCCAGCAGCCTTGACAGAAACACCGGGGAGCTGTTTTTT. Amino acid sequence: CASSLDRNTGELFF.

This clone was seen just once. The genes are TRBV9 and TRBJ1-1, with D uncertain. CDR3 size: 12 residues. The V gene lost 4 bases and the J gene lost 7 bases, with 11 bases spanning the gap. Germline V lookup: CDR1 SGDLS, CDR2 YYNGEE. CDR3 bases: TGTGCCAGCAGCCCTTGGAGCCATGAAGCTTTCTTT. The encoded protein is CASSPWSHEAFF. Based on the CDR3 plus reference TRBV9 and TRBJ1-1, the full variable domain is DSGVTQTPKHLITATGQRVTLRCSPRSGDLSVYWYQQSLDQGLQFLIQYYNGEERAKGNILERFSAQQFPDLHSELNLSSLELGDSALYFCASSPWSHEAFFGQGTRLTVV.

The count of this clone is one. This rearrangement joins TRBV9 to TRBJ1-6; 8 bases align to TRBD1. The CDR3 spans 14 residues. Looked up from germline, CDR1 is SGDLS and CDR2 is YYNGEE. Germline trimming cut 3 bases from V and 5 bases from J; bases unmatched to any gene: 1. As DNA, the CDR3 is TGTGCCAGCAGCGGGGGACAGGATAATTCACCCCTCCACTTT. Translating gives CASSGGQDNSPLHF.

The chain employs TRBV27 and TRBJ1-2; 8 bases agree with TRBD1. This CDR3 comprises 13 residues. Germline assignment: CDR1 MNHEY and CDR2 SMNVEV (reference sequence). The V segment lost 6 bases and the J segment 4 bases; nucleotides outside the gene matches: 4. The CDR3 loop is CASRTQGGYGYTF. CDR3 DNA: TGTGCCAGCAGAACACAGGGGGGCTATGGCTACACCTTC.

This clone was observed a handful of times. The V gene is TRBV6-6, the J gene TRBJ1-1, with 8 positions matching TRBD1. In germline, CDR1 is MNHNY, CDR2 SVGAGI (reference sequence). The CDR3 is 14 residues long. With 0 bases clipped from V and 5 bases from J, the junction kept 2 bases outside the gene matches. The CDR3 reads CASSYSTGDTEAFF. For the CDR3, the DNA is TGTGCCAGCAGTTACTCGACAGGGGATACTGAAGCTTTCTTT.

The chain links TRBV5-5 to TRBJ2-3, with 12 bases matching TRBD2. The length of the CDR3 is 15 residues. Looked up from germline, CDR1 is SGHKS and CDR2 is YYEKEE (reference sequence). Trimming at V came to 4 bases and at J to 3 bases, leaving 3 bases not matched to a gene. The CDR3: CASSPGLAGTDTQYF. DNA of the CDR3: TGTGCCAGCAGCCCCGGACTAGCGGGGACAGATACGCAGTATTTT. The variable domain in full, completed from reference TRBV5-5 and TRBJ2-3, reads DAGVTQSPTHLIKTRGQQVTLRCSPISGHKSVSWYQQVLGQGPQFIFQYYEKEERGRGNFPDRFSARQFPNYSSELNVNALLLGDSALYLCASSPGLAGTDTQYFGPGTRLTVL.

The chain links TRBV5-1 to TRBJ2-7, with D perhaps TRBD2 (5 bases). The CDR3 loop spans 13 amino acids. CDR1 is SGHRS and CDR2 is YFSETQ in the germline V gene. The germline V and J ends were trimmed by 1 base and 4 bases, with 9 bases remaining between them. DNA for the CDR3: TGCGCCAGCAGCTTGAGTTCGGGGTACGAGCAGTACGTC. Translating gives CASSLSSGYEQYV.

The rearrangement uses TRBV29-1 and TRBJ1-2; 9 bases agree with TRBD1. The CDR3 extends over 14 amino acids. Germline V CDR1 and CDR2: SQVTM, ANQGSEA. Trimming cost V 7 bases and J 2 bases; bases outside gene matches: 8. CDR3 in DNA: TGCAGCGCTGGGGGACAGGGAGGGAACTATGGCTACACCTTC. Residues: CSAGGQGGNYGYTF. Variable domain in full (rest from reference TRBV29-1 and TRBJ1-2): SAVISQKPSRDICQRGTSLTIQCQVDSQVTMMFWYRQQPGQSLTLIATANQGSEATYESGFVIDKFPISRPNLTFSTLTVSNMSPEDSSIYLCSAGGQGGNYGYTFGSGTRLTVV.

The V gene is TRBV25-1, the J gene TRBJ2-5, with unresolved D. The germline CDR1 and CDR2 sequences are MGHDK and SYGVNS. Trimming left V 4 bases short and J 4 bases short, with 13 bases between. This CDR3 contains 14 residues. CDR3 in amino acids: CASSGNLVVETQYF. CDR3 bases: TGTGCCAGCAGTGGCAATCTCGTAGTAGAGACCCAGTACTTC.

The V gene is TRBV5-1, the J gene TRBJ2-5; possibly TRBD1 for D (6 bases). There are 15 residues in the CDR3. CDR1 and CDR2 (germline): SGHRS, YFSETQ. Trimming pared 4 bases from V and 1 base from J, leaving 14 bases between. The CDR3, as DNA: TGCGCCAGCAGCACCACAGGGACCTCCCAAGAGACCCAGTACTTC. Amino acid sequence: CASSTTGTSQETQYF.

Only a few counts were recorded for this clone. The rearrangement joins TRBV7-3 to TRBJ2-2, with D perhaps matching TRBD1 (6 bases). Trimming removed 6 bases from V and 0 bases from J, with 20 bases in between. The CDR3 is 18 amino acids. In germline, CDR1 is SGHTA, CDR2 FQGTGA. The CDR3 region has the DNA TGTGCCAGCAGTTCTTCCCTCGGACAGCCAACGAACACCGGGGAGCTGTTTTTT. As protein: CASSSSLGQPTNTGELFF.